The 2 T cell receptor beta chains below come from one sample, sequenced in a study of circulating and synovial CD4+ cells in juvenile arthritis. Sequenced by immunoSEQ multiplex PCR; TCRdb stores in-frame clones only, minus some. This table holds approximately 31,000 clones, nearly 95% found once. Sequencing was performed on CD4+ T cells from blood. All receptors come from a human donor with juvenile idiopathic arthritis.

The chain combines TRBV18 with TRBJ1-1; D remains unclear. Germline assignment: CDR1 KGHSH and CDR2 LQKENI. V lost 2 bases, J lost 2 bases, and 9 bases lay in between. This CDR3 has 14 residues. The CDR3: CASSPGTVNTEAFF. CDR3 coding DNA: TGTGCCAGCTCACCAGGTACGGTTAACACTGAAGCTTTCTTT.

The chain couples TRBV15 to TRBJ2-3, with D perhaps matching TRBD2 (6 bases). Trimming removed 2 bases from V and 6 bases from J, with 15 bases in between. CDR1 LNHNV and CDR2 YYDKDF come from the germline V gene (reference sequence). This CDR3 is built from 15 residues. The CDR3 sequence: CATSRPRLELDTQYF. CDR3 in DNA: TGTGCCACCAGCAGACCAAGACTAGAGTTGGATACGCAGTATTTT.